These 17 T cell receptor beta chains came from one sample sequenced in a study of graft-versus-host responses after intestinal transplantation. These TCRs are of unknown antigen specificity. Sequencing used immunoSEQ multiplex PCR; TCRdb keeps in-frame clones, though not all of them. Altogether 90,000 to 120,000 clones are present, less than 90% being singletons, with the ten largest covering around 0.9%. The sequenced sample was unstimulated CD4+ T cells sorted from spleen or lymph node cells, obtained before intestinal transplant. Receptors were obtained from a human donor who received an intestinal transplant.

The V and J genes are TRBV11-2 and TRBJ2-1; D unresolved. The germline V gene has CDR1 SGHAT and CDR2 FQNNGV. The CDR3 length is 17 residues. The ends were cut back, 1 base at V and 2 bases at J, with 15 bases in the middle. The CDR3 DNA sequence: TGTGCCAGCAGCTTAGCCCCTTCGCCCTACCCCTACAATGAGCAGTTCTTC. Protein product: CASSLAPSPYPYNEQFF.

This clone was picked up a small number of times. V usage is TRBV5-6 and J usage is TRBJ1-3; unclear D gene. The CDR3 runs to 15 residues. CDR1 and CDR2 (germline): SGHDT, YYEEEE. V shed 1 base and J shed 0 bases, with 8 bases lying between them. CDR3: CASSLSPFSGNTIYF. In DNA form, the CDR3 reads TGTGCCAGCAGCTTGAGTCCTTTCTCTGGAAACACCATATATTTT.

This chain joins TRBV6-5 and TRBJ1-2, with 7 bases identical to TRBD1. Per germline, CDR1 MNHEY and CDR2 SVGAGI. This CDR3 contains 14 residues. V gave up 2 bases and J gave up 4 bases; unmatched junction bases: 4. CDR3 amino acids: CASSYDRAPYGYTF. The CDR3 DNA follows: TGTGCCAGCAGTTACGACAGGGCGCCCTATGGCTACACCTTC.

As regards this clone: Other DNA sequences in this sample translate to the same CDR3. This chain joins TRBV28 and TRBJ1-5, with 10 positions matching TRBD1. V gave up 3 bases and J gave up 4 bases; unmatched junction bases: 6. The CDR3 contains 16 residues. CDR1 is MDHEN and CDR2 is SYDVKM in the germline V gene. The CDR3 region has the DNA TGTGCCAGCAGTTTGGACAGGGGGTTTGGTAATCAGCCCCAGCATTTT. As protein: CASSLDRGFGNQPQHF.

The V and J genes are TRBV19 and TRBJ2-6; maybe TRBD2 (6 bases). This CDR3 contains 17 residues. Looked up from germline, CDR1 is LNHDA and CDR2 is SQIVND (reference sequence). The V gene lost 3 bases and the J gene lost 3 bases, with 15 bases spanning the gap. CDR3 amino acids: CASSILVWGVGANVLTF. The CDR3 bases are TGTGCCAGTAGTATCTTAGTGTGGGGGGTTGGGGCCAACGTCCTGACTTTC. The full variable domain, completed using reference TRBV19 and TRBJ2-6, is DGGITQSPKYLFRKEGQNVTLSCEQNLNHDAMYWYRQDPGQGLRLIYYSQIVNDFQKGDIAEGYSVSREKKESFPLTVTSAQKNPTAFYLCASSILVWGVGANVLTFGAGSRLTVL.

V gene TRBV5-1 combines with J gene TRBJ2-5; TRBD1 matches at 9 bases. V was clipped by 3 bases and J by 5 bases; unmatched bases: 8. The CDR3 spans 15 residues. Per the germline V gene, CDR1 is SGHRS and CDR2 is YFSETQ. This CDR3 is CASSWGTGNRETQYF. CDR3 bases: TGCGCCAGCAGCTGGGGGACAGGGAATAGGGAGACCCAGTACTTC.

The chain is built from TRBV18 and TRBJ2-7, with 13 bases identical to TRBD2. V lost 6 bases to trimming and J lost 3 bases; unmatched junction nucleotides: 8. Looked up from germline, CDR1 is KGHSH and CDR2 is LQKENI. CDR3 length equals 16 residues. The CDR3 coding sequence is TGTGCCAGCTCCCCCGGGGGGACTAGCGGGATCTACGAGCAGTACTTC. This gives the protein CASSPGGTSGIYEQYF.

The chain carries TRBV29-1 and TRBJ2-4, with 8 positions matching TRBD2. Germline CDR1 reads SQVTM; CDR2 reads ANQGSEA. CDR3 size: 12 residues. V lost 4 bases and J lost 7; bases outside the gene matches: 3. The CDR3 DNA reads as TGCAGCGTTGTTAGCGGGAACAACATTCAGTACTTC. Encoded protein: CSVVSGNNIQYF.

In DNA, the CDR3 is TGTGCCAGCAGAGCCACAGGGGCGAGAAATCAGCCCCAGCATTTT. It yields the protein CASRATGARNQPQHF. V usage is TRBV27 and J usage is TRBJ1-5; 7 bases agree with TRBD1. Per germline, CDR1 MNHEY and CDR2 SMNVEV (reference sequence). This CDR3 has 15 residues. V lost 6 bases to trimming and J lost 4 bases; unmatched junction nucleotides: 9.

The gene calls are TRBV19 and TRBJ2-1, with 10 bases aligning to TRBD1. CDR1 and CDR2 (germline): LNHDA, SQIVND (reference sequence). V shed 8 bases, J shed 9 bases, and the junction held 10 bases outside the gene matches. CDR3 length equals 14 residues. DNA for the CDR3: TGTGCCAGTCGATCGGGACAGGGGAGGGGTGAGCAGTTCTTC. Its translation: CASRSGQGRGEQFF.

V usage is TRBV4-2 and J usage is TRBJ1-2; possible D gene TRBD1, 5 bases. This CDR3 has 15 residues. Germline V gene sequence: CDR1 LGHNA, CDR2 YNFKEQ. V lost 4 bases and J lost 0, with 12 bases in between. The CDR3 reads CASSPSQGANYGYTF. In DNA, the CDR3 is TGTGCCAGCAGCCCCTCCCAGGGAGCTAACTATGGCTACACCTTC.

Points on this clone: The sample carries other DNA sequences with the same CDR3. The V gene is TRBV9, the J gene TRBJ2-3, with no clear D. This CDR3 has 16 amino acids. V was clipped by 0 bases and J by 2 bases, with 13 bases between them. Germline lookup yields CDR1 SGDLS and CDR2 YYNGEE. CDR3 DNA sequence: TGTGCCAGCAGCGTAGGGGTACAAGTCCTCACAGATACGCAGTATTTT. It codes for CASSVGVQVLTDTQYF. Using reference TRBV9 and TRBJ2-3 for the parts outside the CDR3, the full variable domain is DSGVTQTPKHLITATGQRVTLRCSPRSGDLSVYWYQQSLDQGLQFLIQYYNGEERAKGNILERFSAQQFPDLHSELNLSSLELGDSALYFCASSVGVQVLTDTQYFGPGTRLTVL.

The chain has TRBV2 and TRBJ1-2; D is undetermined. CDR1 and CDR2 (germline): SNHLY, FYNNEI. This CDR3 has 17 residues. V lost 8 bases and J lost 8, with 30 bases in between. CDR3 in amino acids: CASGSEFRKLYTTGYTF. In nucleotides, the CDR3 is TGTGCCAGCGGGTCCGAGTTCAGAAAGCTCTACACTACGGGCTACACCTTC.

The gene calls are TRBV7-2 and TRBJ2-1; D gene uncertain. This CDR3 contains 13 residues. The V end was cut by 1 base, the J end by 6 bases, with 7 bases between. Germline V lookup: CDR1 SGHTA, CDR2 FQGNSA. The CDR3 sequence: CASSLGLINEQFF. The DNA for the CDR3 is TGTGCCAGCAGCTTAGGTCTAATCAATGAGCAGTTCTTC.

This chain connects TRBV7-2 to TRBJ2-7, with TRBD2 matching 13 bases. V gave up 4 bases and J gave up 3 bases; unmatched junction bases: 15. Germline V gives CDR1 SGHTA, CDR2 FQGNSA. This CDR3 comprises 19 residues. The CDR3 region is CASSSFQTSGRLSLYEQYF. CDR3 nucleotide sequence: TGTGCCAGCAGCTCCTTTCAGACTAGCGGGAGGCTCTCCCTCTACGAGCAGTACTTC.

This clone showed up just once. The chain uses TRBV7-2 and TRBJ1-2, with D possibly matching TRBD1 (6 bases). Trimming took off 1 base at V and 4 bases at J, with 13 bases between the two ends. CDR1 and CDR2 (germline): SGHTA, FQGNSA. The length of the CDR3 is 15 residues. The CDR3 coding sequence is TGTGCCAGCAGCTTAGACTACAGGGCAACCTATGGCTACACCTTC. This sequence encodes CASSLDYRATYGYTF.

The V and J genes are TRBV4-1 and TRBJ2-6, with D possibly TRBD1 on 5 matching bases. Trimming cost V 3 bases and J 3 bases, with 12 bases left between them. The germline V gene encodes CDR1 MGHRA and CDR2 YSYEKL. The CDR3 is 16 amino acids. CDR3 residues: CASSHPRTLGANVLTF. CDR3 nucleotide sequence: TGCGCCAGCAGCCACCCCCGGACACTTGGGGCCAACGTCCTGACTTTC.